Below, 27 T cell receptor beta chains from the same sample are listed, as sequenced in a study of OX40 agonist ivuxolimab in advanced cancers. Produced via immunoSEQ multiplex PCR; TCRdb's table is partial and in-frame only. This repertoire shows 45,000 or so clones, 88% found once; its top ten account for over 1%. This specimen was CD4+ or CD8+ T cells sorted from blood, taken in a trial of the OX40 agonist ivuxolimab. The source is an adult with an advanced solid tumor such as melanoma, head and neck, liver or kidney cancer.

J is TRBJ2-6 and V is TRBV7-6; tentatively, D is TRBD2 (5 bases). Trimming took off 0 bases at V and 1 base at J, with 7 bases between the two ends. CDR3 length: 16 residues. Per germline, CDR1 SGHVS and CDR2 FNYEAQ. The chain's CDR3 is CASSLAGGSGANVLTF. The CDR3 DNA sequence: TGTGCCAGCAGCTTAGCAGGCGGGTCTGGGGCCAACGTCCTGACTTTC.

The V gene is TRBV5-1, the J gene TRBJ1-2; D call uncertain. Germline V gene sequence: CDR1 SGHRS, CDR2 YFSETQ. The length of the CDR3 is 14 residues. V lost 0 bases and J lost 1, with 7 bases in between. CDR3 sequence reads: CASSLAVDNYGYTF. CDR3 bases: TGCGCCAGCAGCTTGGCCGTAGATAACTATGGCTACACCTTC.

This chain joins TRBV6-5 and TRBJ2-7, with TRBD1 matching over 7 bases. Trimming took 6 bases from V and 2 from J; bases not matched to a gene: 7. Germline V gene sequence: CDR1 MNHEY, CDR2 SVGAGI. This CDR3 is built from 14 residues. The CDR3 nucleotides are TGTGCCAGCAGACAGGGGAGCATGACCTACGAGCAGTACTTC. It translates to CASRQGSMTYEQYF.

J is TRBJ2-2 and V is TRBV7-2; TRBD2 agrees at 7 bases. V dropped 1 base and J dropped 2; count of bases not matched to a gene: 7. The CDR3 covers 17 residues. Looked up from germline, CDR1 is SGHTA and CDR2 is FQGNSA. CDR3 amino acids: CASSLDSTSLNTGELFF. The CDR3 coding sequence is TGTGCCAGCAGCTTAGATTCGACTAGCCTTAACACCGGGGAGCTGTTTTTT.

The CDR3 DNA reads as TGTGCCGGCAAGACAGGGGGAGGGACAGATACGCAGTATTTT. Translation gives CAGKTGGGTDTQYF. The rearrangement links TRBV28 to TRBJ2-3; 9 nucleotides match TRBD1. The CDR3 runs 14 residues. The germline CDR1 and CDR2 sequences are MDHEN and SYDVKM. Trimming removed 11 bases from V and 3 bases from J; junction bases left unmatched: 9. The variable domain in full, completed from reference TRBV28 and TRBJ2-3, reads DVKVTQSSRYLVKRTGEKVFLECVQDMDHENMFWYRQDPGLGLRLIYFSYDVKMKEKGDIPEGYSVSREKKERFSLILESASTNQTSMYLCAGKTGGGTDTQYFGPGTRLTVL.

V and J are TRBV9 and TRBJ2-1; 12 bases align to TRBD2. The CDR3 runs 15 residues. V lost 5 bases, J lost 5 bases, and 5 bases stayed unmatched. Germline-derived CDR1 and CDR2 are SGDLS and YYNGEE. The CDR3 bases are TGTGCCAGCAGAAAGGGACTAGCGGGCCACAATGAGCAGTTCTTC. This gives the protein CASRKGLAGHNEQFF.

This rearrangement joins TRBV5-6 to TRBJ1-5; 8 bases agree with TRBD1. From germline, CDR1 is SGHDT and CDR2 YYEEEE. This CDR3 has 14 amino acids. V lost 2 bases and J lost 7; bases outside the gene matches: 5. The CDR3 DNA is TGTGCCAGCAGCTTCGGACAGGGTAAGCAGCCCCAGCATTTT. Translation gives CASSFGQGKQPQHF.

The CDR3 spells CARNHEQFF. As DNA, the CDR3 is TGTGCCAGAAATCATGAGCAGTTCTTC. J is TRBJ2-1 and V is TRBV21-1. TRBV21-1 is given as a pseudogene. There are 9 residues in the CDR3.

V and J are TRBV28 and TRBJ2-2; no reliable D call. This CDR3 spans 13 amino acids. Germline V lookup: CDR1 MDHEN, CDR2 SYDVKM. Trimming pared 10 bases from V and 0 bases from J, leaving 9 bases between. The CDR3 DNA reads TGTGCCACCCTCCCTCCGAACACCGGGGAGCTGTTTTTT. It specifies CATLPPNTGELFF.

This clone was observed once. The chain employs TRBV28 and TRBJ2-7; the D gene is possibly TRBD2 (6 bases). The V and J ends lost 5 bases and 2 bases respectively, with 13 bases between them. The CDR3 runs to 14 residues. The germline V gene encodes CDR1 MDHEN and CDR2 SYDVKM. In nucleotides, the CDR3 is TGTGCCAGCAGTATTCCGGGAGACCCCTACGAGCAGTACTTC. It is translated as CASSIPGDPYEQYF.

The chain joins TRBV5-1 to TRBJ2-5; 10 positions match TRBD1. V trimming: 4 bases; J trimming: 4 bases; junction bases outside the gene matches: 7. Germline CDR1 and CDR2: SGHRS and YFSETQ. The CDR3 runs to 15 residues. The DNA for the CDR3 is TGCGCCAGCAGCCGGACAGGGGGTTCAGGAGAGACCCAGTACTTC. The encoded protein is CASSRTGGSGETQYF.

This sequence joins TRBV6-6 and TRBJ2-5, with D perhaps TRBD1 (6 bases). V lost 5 bases and J lost 1, with 11 bases in between. The germline CDR1 and CDR2 sequences are MNHNY and SVGAGI (reference sequence). The CDR3 spans 14 residues. The CDR3 sequence is CASSPSDSQETQYF. The CDR3 coding sequence is TGTGCCAGCAGTCCCTCGGACAGCCAAGAGACCCAGTACTTC.

This clone is a singleton in its sample. The chain employs TRBV14 and TRBJ2-5; D could derive from TRBD1 or TRBD2 (5 bases each). Deletions cut 0 bases from V and 2 bases from J, with 10 bases between. This CDR3 region has 15 residues. Germline CDR1 SGHDN, CDR2 FVKESK. The CDR3 DNA is TGTGCCAGCAGCCAAGAGGGACGGAAGCAAGAGACCCAGTACTTC. It specifies CASSQEGRKQETQYF.

The gene calls are TRBV28 and TRBJ1-2; D perhaps matches TRBD1 (5 bases). This CDR3 contains 12 residues. Germline-derived CDR1 and CDR2 are MDHEN and SYDVKM. V gave up 5 bases and J gave up 5 bases, with 9 bases separating them. DNA for the CDR3: TGTGCCAGCAGTCGACCAGGGTATGGCTACACCTTC. This encodes CASSRPGYGYTF.

This rearrangement joins TRBV6-5 to TRBJ2-7, with D maybe TRBD2 (6 bases). Germline-derived CDR1 and CDR2 are MNHEY and SVGAGI. Trimming cost V 6 bases and J 2 bases, with 17 bases left between them. This CDR3 region has 15 residues. CDR3 nucleotide sequence: TGTGCCAGCAGGCGGGACCAAAGAGGGGCCTACGAGCAGTACTTC. It specifies CASRRDQRGAYEQYF.

The rearrangement uses TRBV5-3 and TRBJ2-7, with 8 nucleotides matching TRBD1. TRBV5-3 is an ORF; its function is uncertain. V lost 0 bases and J lost 3; bases outside the gene matches: 17. The CDR3 is made up of 19 amino acids. The CDR3 is CARSLASVPPGTGRYEQYF. The CDR3 DNA is TGTGCCAGAAGCTTGGCATCGGTCCCCCCCGGGACAGGCCGCTACGAGCAGTACTTC.

The rearrangement uses TRBV19 and TRBJ1-3, with TRBD1 as a possible D gene (6 bases). The CDR3 runs 13 residues. Trimming left V 4 bases short and J 4 bases short, with 8 bases between. Germline CDR1 LNHDA, CDR2 SQIVND (reference sequence). This CDR3 is CASSRGQGNTIYF. CDR3 bases: TGTGCCAGTAGTAGAGGACAGGGAAACACCATATATTTT.

J is TRBJ2-4 and V is TRBV7-2, with D possibly matching TRBD2 (5 bases). Germline loops: CDR1 SGHTA, CDR2 FQGNSA. The length of the CDR3 is 16 residues. V lost 3 bases to trimming and J lost 8 bases, with 20 bases between them. This chain's CDR3 is CASSFGYGRGGDIQYF. The CDR3 DNA follows: TGTGCCAGCAGCTTCGGTTATGGCCGGGGTGGGGACATTCAGTACTTC.

This clone was seen just once. Germline is not matched at one junction end, which may reflect a read error. The rearrangement links TRBV30 to TRBJ1-5, with D unresolved. The length of the CDR3 is 13 residues. Germline V gene lookup returns CDR1 GTSNPN and CDR2 SVGIG (reference sequence). The CDR3 nucleotides read TGTGCCTGGAGTGAGGGTAGCTATCAGCCCCAGCATTTT. This codes for CAWSEGSYQPQHF.

The chain carries TRBV18 and TRBJ2-1, with D uncertain. The CDR3 runs 15 residues. The V end was cut by 5 bases, the J end by 2 bases, with 13 bases between. Germline V gives CDR1 KGHSH, CDR2 LQKENI. CDR3 protein: CASSGRQHTYNEQFF. DNA of the CDR3: TGTGCCAGCTCAGGTCGGCAGCACACCTACAATGAGCAGTTCTTC.

The rearrangement links TRBV5-4 to TRBJ2-7; the match to TRBD2 covers 8 bases. J was trimmed by 8 bases and V by 2 bases; bases with no gene match: 18. Germline V gene sequence: CDR1 SGHNT, CDR2 YYREEE (reference sequence). The CDR3 runs 17 residues. CDR3: CASSFVAGSDYGVKQYF. The CDR3 region has the DNA TGTGCCAGCAGCTTTGTAGCGGGGTCCGATTATGGGGTAAAGCAGTACTTC.

The V gene is TRBV6-5, the J gene TRBJ2-1, with 14 bases matching TRBD2. The CDR3 has 15 amino acids. Trimming at V came to 4 bases and at J to 7 bases, leaving 3 bases not matched to a gene. Looked up from germline, CDR1 is MNHEY and CDR2 is SVGAGI. CDR3 DNA sequence: TGTGCCAGCAGTTGGACTAGCGGGAGGATAAATGAGCAGTTCTTC. It yields the protein CASSWTSGRINEQFF.

The chain employs TRBV19 and TRBJ2-1, with D possibly being TRBD2 (6 bases). The germline V gene has CDR1 LNHDA and CDR2 SQIVND (reference sequence). V lost 4 bases to trimming and J lost 7 bases, with 20 bases between them. There are 16 residues in the CDR3. CDR3 DNA: TGTGCCAGTAGTAATCCCTCCAGCGGGTTTGGTAATGAGCAGTTCTTC. This sequence encodes CASSNPSSGFGNEQFF.

This chain joins TRBV7-3 and TRBJ2-2; 11 nucleotides align to TRBD2. Germline loops: CDR1 SGHTA, CDR2 FQGTGA. This CDR3 is built from 18 residues. V was clipped by 5 bases and J by 0 bases; unmatched bases: 8. CDR3 sequence: CASSRPGTSGSNTGELFF. CDR3 DNA sequence: TGTGCCAGCAGCAGGCCCGGGACTAGCGGATCGAACACCGGGGAGCTGTTTTTT.

The rearrangement joins TRBV28 to TRBJ2-7; no clear D gene. The CDR3 consists of 11 residues. The germline V gene has CDR1 MDHEN and CDR2 SYDVKM. Trimming cost V 4 bases and J 2 bases, with 3 bases left between them. The CDR3 region is CASSSAYEQYF. CDR3 coding DNA: TGTGCCAGCAGTTCGGCCTACGAGCAGTACTTC.

A note on this clone: Other DNA sequences from this sample encode an identical CDR3 as well. The V gene is TRBV7-8, the J gene TRBJ1-5; D may be TRBD1 (5 bases). The germline V gene encodes CDR1 SGHVS and CDR2 FQNEAQ. V was pared by 9 bases and J by 6 bases, with 18 bases between. This CDR3 has 14 amino acids. CDR3 nucleotide sequence: TGTGCCAGTAGCAACCTTCAGGGTTCTCAGCCCCAGCATTTT. The encoded protein is CASSNLQGSQPQHF.

V and J are TRBV28 and TRBJ2-7, with 7 nucleotides matching TRBD2. The CDR3 covers 16 residues. Germline CDR1 MDHEN, CDR2 SYDVKM. Trimming at V came to 7 bases and at J to 3 bases, leaving 15 bases not matched to a gene. This CDR3 is CASTLSGGRGVYEQYF. The CDR3 DNA sequence: TGTGCCAGCACCTTGAGTGGGGGGAGGGGAGTCTACGAGCAGTACTTC. Combining the CDR3 with reference TRBV28 and TRBJ2-7 gives the whole variable domain DVKVTQSSRYLVKRTGEKVFLECVQDMDHENMFWYRQDPGLGLRLIYFSYDVKMKEKGDIPEGYSVSREKKERFSLILESASTNQTSMYLCASTLSGGRGVYEQYFGPGTRLTVT.